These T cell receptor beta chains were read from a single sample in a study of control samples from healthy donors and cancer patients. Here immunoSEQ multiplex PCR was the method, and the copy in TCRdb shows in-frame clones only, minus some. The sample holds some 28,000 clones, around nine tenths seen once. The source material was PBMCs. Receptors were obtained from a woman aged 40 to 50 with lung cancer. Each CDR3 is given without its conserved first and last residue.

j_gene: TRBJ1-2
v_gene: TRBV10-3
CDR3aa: AISEVQGANYGYT

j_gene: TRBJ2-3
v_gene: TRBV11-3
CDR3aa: ASTEGGSPGTDTQY

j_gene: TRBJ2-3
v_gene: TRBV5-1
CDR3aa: ASSLVGRSTDTQY

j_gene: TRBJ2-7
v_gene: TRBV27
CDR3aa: ASSTTVGTAPYEQY

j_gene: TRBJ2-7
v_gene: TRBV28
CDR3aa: AGSTGLAGYEQY

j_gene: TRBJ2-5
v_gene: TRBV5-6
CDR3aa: ASSSTVYQETQY

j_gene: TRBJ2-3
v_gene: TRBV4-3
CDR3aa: ASSLTGGKDTQY

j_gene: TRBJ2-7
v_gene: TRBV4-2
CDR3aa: ASSQGRQTSYEQY

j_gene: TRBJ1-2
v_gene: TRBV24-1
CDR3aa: ATSDGTGNGYT

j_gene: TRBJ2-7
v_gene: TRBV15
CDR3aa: ATSRRQDREPTYEQY

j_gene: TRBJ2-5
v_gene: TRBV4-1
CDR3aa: ASSQEGLPIETQY

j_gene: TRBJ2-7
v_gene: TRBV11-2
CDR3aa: ASSWVGGVGPYEQY

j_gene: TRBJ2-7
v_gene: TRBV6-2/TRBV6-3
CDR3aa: ASSYHNRDRVYEQY

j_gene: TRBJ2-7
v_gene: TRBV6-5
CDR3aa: ASGRDSPYEQY

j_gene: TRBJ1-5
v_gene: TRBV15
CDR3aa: ATSKGGDSNQPQH

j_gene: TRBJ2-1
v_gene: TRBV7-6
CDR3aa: ASSRLGGGGGADEQF

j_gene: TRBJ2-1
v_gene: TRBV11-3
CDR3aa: ASSRTLVSEQF

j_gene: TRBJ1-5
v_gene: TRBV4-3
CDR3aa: ASSPGWDGKEPQH

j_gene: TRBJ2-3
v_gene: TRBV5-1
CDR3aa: ASSQYRGYSSADTQY

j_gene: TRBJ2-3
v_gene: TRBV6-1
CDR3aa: ASSAGTSGGTDTQY

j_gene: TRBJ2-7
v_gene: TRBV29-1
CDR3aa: SVAQGAGEQY

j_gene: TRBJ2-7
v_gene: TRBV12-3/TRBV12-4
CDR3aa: ASSLAPGEQY

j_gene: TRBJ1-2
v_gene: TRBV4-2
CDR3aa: ASSQDNGNYGYT

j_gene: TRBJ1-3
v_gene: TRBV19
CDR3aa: ASSIGVSGNTIY

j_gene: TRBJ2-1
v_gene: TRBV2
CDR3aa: ASNRISGGASSYNEQF

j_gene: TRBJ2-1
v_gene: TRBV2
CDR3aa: ASSPGQGQYNEQF

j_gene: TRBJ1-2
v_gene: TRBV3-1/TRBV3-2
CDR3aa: ASSQADNYGYT

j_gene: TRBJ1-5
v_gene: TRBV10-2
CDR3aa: ASRDEDNSNQPQH

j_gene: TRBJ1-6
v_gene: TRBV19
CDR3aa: ASSGQGGNSPLH

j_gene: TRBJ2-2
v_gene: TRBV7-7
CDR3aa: ASSPWGQNTGELF

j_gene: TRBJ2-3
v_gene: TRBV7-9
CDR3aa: ASSLSTEISTDTQY

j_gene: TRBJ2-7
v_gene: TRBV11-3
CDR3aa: ASSLQGHSYEQY

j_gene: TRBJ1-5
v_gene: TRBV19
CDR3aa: ASSRDREVGQPQH

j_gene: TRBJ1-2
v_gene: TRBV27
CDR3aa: ASSPNQDRGYNYGYT

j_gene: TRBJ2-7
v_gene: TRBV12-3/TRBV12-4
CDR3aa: ASREFDEQY

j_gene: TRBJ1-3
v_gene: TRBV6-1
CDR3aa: ASSEQGDGNTIY

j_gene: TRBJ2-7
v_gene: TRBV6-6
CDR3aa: ASSYSDRHSYEQY

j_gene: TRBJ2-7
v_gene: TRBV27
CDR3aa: ASSPGQGHGEQY

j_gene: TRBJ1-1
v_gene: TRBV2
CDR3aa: AGKDRGGNTEAF

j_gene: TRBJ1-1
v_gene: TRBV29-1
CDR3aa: SVDGVDSTYTEAF

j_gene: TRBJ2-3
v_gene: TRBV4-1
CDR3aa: ASSLQGAGGDFTDTQY

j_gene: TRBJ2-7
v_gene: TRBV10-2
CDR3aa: ASSEWGTGPYEQY

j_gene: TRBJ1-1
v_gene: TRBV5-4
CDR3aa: ASSQIPHGEIFMNTEAF

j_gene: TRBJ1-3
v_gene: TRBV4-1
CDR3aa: ASSQGTGVGNTIY

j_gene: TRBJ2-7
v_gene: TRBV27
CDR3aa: ASMGDFYEQY

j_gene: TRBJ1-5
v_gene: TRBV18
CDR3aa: ASSPGTGGQPQH

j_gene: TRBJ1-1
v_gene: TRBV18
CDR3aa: ASSPLPNTEAF

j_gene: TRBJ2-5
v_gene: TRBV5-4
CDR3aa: ASSLESGSETQY